The 2 T cell receptor beta chains below were found in one sample sequenced in a study of T cell clonotyping in hematopoietic cell transplantation. Profiled with immunoSEQ multiplex PCR; TCRdb holds only in-frame clones, not every one. The sample yields thousands of clones, 65% to 85% seen once. Sequenced material: PBMCs, taken 100 days after allogeneic stem cell transplant. Receptors originate from a female patient younger than 45 who had an allogeneic stem cell transplant, so the T cells may come from the graft donor. Some clones in this sample may be carry-over from other donors' samples.

The chain joins TRBV4-1 to TRBJ1-2; D remains unclear. The CDR3 has 16 amino acids. The V gene lost 0 bases and the J gene lost 5 bases, with 16 bases spanning the gap. Germline V gene sequence: CDR1 MGHRA, CDR2 YSYEKL. The CDR3 loop is CASSQDRGGDRYGYTF. CDR3 coding DNA: TGCGCCAGCAGCCAAGATCGTGGTGGGGATAGGTATGGCTACACCTTC.

This clone is a singleton in its sample. The V gene is TRBV19, the J gene TRBJ1-6; 10 bases match TRBD1. After removal of 5 bases from V and 0 bases from J, the junction contained 4 bases not matched to a gene. CDR3 length: 17 amino acids. Germline V gene sequence: CDR1 LNHDA, CDR2 SQIVND (reference sequence). The CDR3: CASSVDRGSSYNSPLHF. CDR3 DNA: TGTGCCAGTAGTGTGGACAGGGGGAGCTCCTATAATTCACCCCTCCACTTT. Filled out from reference TRBV19 and TRBJ1-6, the complete variable domain reads DGGITQSPKYLFRKEGQNVTLSCEQNLNHDAMYWYRQDPGQGLRLIYYSQIVNDFQKGDIAEGYSVSREKKESFPLTVTSAQKNPTAFYLCASSVDRGSSYNSPLHFGNGTRLTVT.